This T cell receptor (beta chain) originates from a study of T cell responses to AZD1222 COVID-19 vaccine listed by TCRdb under 2021. About the study as a whole: TCR sequencing was performed for 230 to 250 trial participants, of whom about 200 were given two doses of AZD1222 and about 25 were given two doses of MenACWY control vaccine. Trial participants were enrolled by age into 18-55, 56-69 and 70-plus year subgroups, with about 150, 28 and 57 TCR-sequenced participants respectively.

Comments on this clone: Its antigen is still unknown. Per-nucleotide qualities are absent, and no much larger clonotype sits a single base away.

V is pared back by 5 bases and J by 8 bases, with 18 bases lying between the germline termini. The CDR3 holds 15 amino acids from the cysteine to the phenylalanine. The read is trimmed to its CDR3 DNA, 45 bases read in frame from base 1. As encoded in the germline V gene, CDR1 is SGHVS while CDR2 is FNYEAQ. Findings and caveats that apply to the study as a whole: CD4 TCRs associated with the vaccine covered the entire spike protein, and the dominant responses were in regions 160-218 and 743-854. Because no day 14 peak-response samples were available, repertoires were characterized only after the peak T cell response. Epitopes outside the regions mutated in the B.1.351 and B.1.1.7 variants were reportedly recognized by nearly half of the unique spike-specific TCRs. Only a handful of AZD1222 recipients were SARS-CoV-2 seropositive at baseline, limiting conclusions about previously exposed vaccinees. Participants were mostly white British and included more females than males, and it was suggested by the authors that clonal diversity may have been underestimated. In the small 56-69-year group, the increase in depth fell short of significance, most likely because of low power. After two AZD1222 doses, spike-specific TCR breadth and depth were significantly higher than at day 0 and than in MenACWY recipients.

The CDR3 regions of human TCRbeta chains were analyzed by immunosequencing. On the authors' methods: TCRs in the repertoires were matched against a reference library of SARS-CoV-2-specific TCRs that had been generated with the MIRA antigen-specificity platform. Breadth was defined as the fraction of unique TCRs that were SARS-CoV-2-associated, and depth was defined as the fraction of total T cells that were SARS-CoV-2-associated. Using the MIRA data, every spike-specific TCR was mapped to the spike region that the TCR reacted to and assigned to either a CD4 or a CD8 class. Log10-transformed breadth and depth values were compared by one-way ANOVA with Sidak's multiple comparisons tests. The table comes from immuneACCESS by way of TCRdb, which keeps in-frame sequences with V and J called. Part of the clones is missing from these tables; in studies checked, under half for an unresolved V gene and the rest for unknown reasons. Clone size and V and J calls were adopted from that table, with D and trimming inferred from the DNA. A total of 110,000 or so clones appear in this sample, approximately 86% of them only once. The top ten clones comprise approximately 18% of the sample.

According to the study, the label for this sample's time point signals: about 28 days (+/-7) after the second vaccine dose. Because spike-specific TCR depth and breadth did not differ between the two schedules, AZD1222 recipients who got a second dose at roughly 4 weeks were pooled with those who got a second dose at roughly 12 weeks. Vaccinee samples were obtained from the UK trials COV001 and COV002, which included a single-blind randomized controlled phase 2/3 trial of AZD1222 (ChAdOx1 nCoV-19) in healthy adults. For TCRbeta chain sequencing, PBMC samples were collected from trial participants at day 0 and at day 28 after the second dose.

The V gene is TRBV7-6 and the J gene is TRBJ1-4, with an unclear D gene assignment. Sequenced material: peripheral blood, taken 28 days after the second AZD1222 dose. The TCR sequence derives from an adult who received the AZD1222 COVID-19 vaccine. The DNA sequence follows: TGTGCCAGCAGCCCAAAAGAGGGCTCCGAGGAAAAACTGTTTTTT. Its coded protein is CASSPKEGSEEKLFF.